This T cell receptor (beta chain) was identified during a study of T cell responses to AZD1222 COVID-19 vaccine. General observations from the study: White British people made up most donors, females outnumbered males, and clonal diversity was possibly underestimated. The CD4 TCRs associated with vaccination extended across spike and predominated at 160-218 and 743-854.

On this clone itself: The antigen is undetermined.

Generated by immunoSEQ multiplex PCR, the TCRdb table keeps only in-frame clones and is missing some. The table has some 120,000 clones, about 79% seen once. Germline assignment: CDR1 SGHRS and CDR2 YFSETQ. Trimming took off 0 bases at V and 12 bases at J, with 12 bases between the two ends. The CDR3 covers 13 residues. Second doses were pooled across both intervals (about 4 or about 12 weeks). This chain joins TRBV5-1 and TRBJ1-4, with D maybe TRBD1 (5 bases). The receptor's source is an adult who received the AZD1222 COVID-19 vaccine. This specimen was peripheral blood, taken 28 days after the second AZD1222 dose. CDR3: CASSLGMEGQLFF. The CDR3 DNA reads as TGCGCCAGCAGCTTGGGGATGGAGGGGCAACTGTTTTTT.